The 17 T cell receptor beta chains below were found in one sample sequenced in a study of blood T cell repertoires in COVID-19. Some clones are missing from TCRdb's copy, which holds only in-frame ones; the method was immunoSEQ multiplex PCR. The repertoire holds about 220,000 clones, with roughly 84% as singletons. Material: peripheral blood. The receptors here all came from a man aged 50 to 60 who had recovered from COVID-19.

This clone was counted only a few times. The chain links TRBV19 to TRBJ1-2; D possibly corresponds to TRBD1 (5 bases). Trimming removed 4 bases at V and 2 bases at J, with 8 bases between. The germline V gene encodes CDR1 LNHDA and CDR2 SQIVND (reference sequence). The CDR3 is 13 amino acids. DNA for the CDR3: TGTGCCAGTAGTACCCCAGGGAACTATGGCTACACCTTC. This translates into CASSTPGNYGYTF.

The chain joins TRBV10-2 to TRBJ2-3, with 10 bases matching TRBD2. CDR3 size: 17 residues. CDR1 and CDR2 (germline): WSHSY, SAAADI. With V trimmed by 2 bases and J by 2 bases, 7 bases remained unmatched. DNA for the CDR3: TGCGCCAGCAGTGAGCCGAGACTAGCGGGCCCCACAGATACGCAGTATTTT. Protein product: CASSEPRLAGPTDTQYF.

The chain links TRBV30 to TRBJ2-1; D gene uncertain. V lost 3 bases and J 1 base, leaving 28 bases between the germline ends. CDR3 size: 20 residues. Germline V CDR1 and CDR2: GTSNPN, SVGIG (reference sequence). CDR3 nucleotide sequence: TGTGCCTGGAGCCAAAGCCGGGTCACAAACCAACCGTGGTCCTACAATGAGCAGTTCTTC. It encodes CAWSQSRVTNQPWSYNEQFF. The full variable domain, its missing parts supplied by reference TRBV30 and TRBJ2-1, is SQTIHQWPATLVQPVGSPLSLECTVEGTSNPNLYWYRQAAGRGLQLLFYSVGIGQISSEVPQNLSASRPQDRQFILSSKKLLLSDSGFYLCAWSQSRVTNQPWSYNEQFFGPGTRLTVL.

The V and J genes are TRBV7-8 and TRBJ1-5; 12 bases align to TRBD1. The V gene end was trimmed by 1 base and the J gene end by 7 bases; junction bases not matched to a gene: 5. The CDR3 has 16 amino acids. In germline, CDR1 is SGHVS, CDR2 FQNEAQ. The CDR3 coding sequence is TGTGCCAGCAGCTTAGTGGGACAGGGGGCACGGCAGCCCCAGCATTTT. Protein product: CASSLVGQGARQPQHF.

This chain connects TRBV6-2 or TRBV6-3 to TRBJ2-7; 12 positions agree with TRBD2. CDR3 length: 18 residues. V lost 2 bases to trimming and J lost 3 bases; unmatched junction nucleotides: 11. Looked up from germline, CDR1 is MNHEY and CDR2 is SVGEGT. The CDR3 region is CASSYRTSGDFGDYEQYF. Written as DNA, the CDR3 is TGTGCCAGCAGTTACCGGACTAGCGGGGACTTTGGGGACTACGAGCAGTACTTC.

This chain uses TRBV27 with TRBJ2-1; TRBD2 matches 11 bases. This CDR3 region has 17 residues. CDR1 MNHEY and CDR2 SMNVEV come from the germline V gene (reference sequence). V lost 5 bases, J lost 2 bases, and 8 bases stayed unmatched. The CDR3 bases are TGTGCCAGCAGTCCATCACTAGCGGGGGCTACCTACAATGAGCAGTTCTTC. This translates into CASSPSLAGATYNEQFF.

The gene calls are TRBV28 and TRBJ1-3; 9 bases map to TRBD1. J was trimmed by 0 bases and V by 3 bases; bases with no gene match: 12. Germline CDR1 is MDHEN and CDR2 is SYDVKM. The CDR3 runs 19 residues. The CDR3 coding sequence is TGTGCCAGCAGTTTCATGGGACAGGGACTAATTGGCTCTGGAAACACCATATATTTT. It codes for CASSFMGQGLIGSGNTIYF. The complete variable domain, with remaining parts taken from reference TRBV28 and TRBJ1-3, reads DVKVTQSSRYLVKRTGEKVFLECVQDMDHENMFWYRQDPGLGLRLIYFSYDVKMKEKGDIPEGYSVSREKKERFSLILESASTNQTSMYLCASSFMGQGLIGSGNTIYFGEGSWLTVV.

The chain employs TRBV5-1 and TRBJ2-2; 7 bases line up with TRBD2. J lost 8 bases, V lost 3 bases, and 13 bases had no gene match. Per germline, CDR1 SGHRS and CDR2 YFSETQ. The CDR3 runs 16 residues. The CDR3 is CASSSAGRAGGGELFF. The DNA for the CDR3 is TGCGCCAGCAGCTCTGCGGGGAGGGCCGGTGGTGGGGAGCTGTTTTTT.

The chain carries TRBV6-5 and TRBJ1-3; tentatively, D is TRBD1 (6 bases). This CDR3 is 14 amino acids long. CDR1 and CDR2 (germline): MNHEY, SVGAGI. V lost 11 bases and J 0 bases, leaving 14 bases between the germline ends. The CDR3 protein is CASFGQTSGNTIYF. In DNA, the CDR3 is TGTGCCTCCTTTGGACAGACCTCTGGAAACACCATATATTTT.

The chain joins TRBV5-5 to TRBJ2-2; weak D call: TRBD2 (5 bases). The V and J ends lost 1 base and 5 bases respectively, with 18 bases between them. Germline V gene data show CDR1 as SGHKS and CDR2 as YYEKEE (reference sequence). This CDR3 has 17 residues. CDR3 sequence reads: CASSLSIGILGTGELFF. Here the CDR3 DNA reads TGTGCCAGCAGCTTGTCTATAGGGATACTAGGGACCGGGGAGCTGTTTTTT.

V and J are TRBV2 and TRBJ2-1; weak D call: TRBD1 (5 bases). The CDR3 is made up of 14 amino acids. The V end was cut by 10 bases, the J end by 3 bases, with 16 bases between. The germline gives CDR1 SNHLY, CDR2 FYNNEI. The CDR3 nucleotides are TGTGCCACACTAACAGGAAGATTCTACAATGAGCAGTTCTTC. Its protein is CATLTGRFYNEQFF.

V usage is TRBV7-9 and J usage is TRBJ2-5, with a possible D match to TRBD1 (5 bases). The V end was cut by 5 bases, the J end by 2 bases, with 15 bases between. Germline V gene data show CDR1 as SEHNR and CDR2 as FQNEAQ (reference sequence). The CDR3 has 15 residues. The CDR3 DNA reads TGTGCCAGCAGCCCGGTACAGGCCCCACAAGAGACCCAGTACTTC. Protein sequence: CASSPVQAPQETQYF. Supplemented by reference TRBV7-9 and TRBJ2-5, the full variable domain reads DTGVSQNPRHKITKRGQNVTFRCDPISEHNRLYWYRQTLGQGPEFLTYFQNEAQLEKSRLLSDRFSAERPKGSFSTLEIQRTEQGDSAMYLCASSPVQAPQETQYFGPGTRLLVL.

V is TRBV28 and J is TRBJ2-3; 7 bases fit TRBD1. Losses at the gene ends were 5 bases for V and 3 bases for J; bases not matched to a gene: 8. The CDR3 is made up of 15 amino acids. Germline V gene lookup returns CDR1 MDHEN and CDR2 SYDVKM. CDR3 nucleotide sequence: TGTGCCAGCAGTCCCCGATTGACAGGGACAGATACGCAGTATTTT. Its translation: CASSPRLTGTDTQYF. Based on the CDR3 plus reference TRBV28 and TRBJ2-3, the full variable domain is DVKVTQSSRYLVKRTGEKVFLECVQDMDHENMFWYRQDPGLGLRLIYFSYDVKMKEKGDIPEGYSVSREKKERFSLILESASTNQTSMYLCASSPRLTGTDTQYFGPGTRLTVL.

This chain links TRBV6-2 or TRBV6-3 with TRBJ1-5; D gene uncertain. CDR1 and CDR2 (germline): MNHEY, SVGEGT. V lost 2 bases to trimming and J lost 4 bases, with 9 bases between them. This CDR3 region has 14 residues. CDR3 amino acids: CASSYPRGNQPQHF. The DNA of the CDR3 is TGTGCCAGCAGTTACCCGCGGGGTAATCAGCCCCAGCATTTT.

This rearrangement joins TRBV2 to TRBJ2-2, with 8 bases lining up with TRBD1. The CDR3 length is 15 residues. The germline CDR1 and CDR2 sequences are SNHLY and FYNNEI. Trimming took 5 bases from V and 4 from J; bases not matched to a gene: 6. The CDR3 region has the DNA TGTGCCAGCAGTTTTAGCACAGGGGGCACCGGGGAGCTGTTTTTT. This translates into CASSFSTGGTGELFF.

In this sample, this clone turned up a few times. The genes are TRBV19 and TRBJ1-5; D is possibly TRBD1 (6 bases). The CDR3 extends over 15 amino acids. V was cut by 4 bases and J by 0 bases, with 10 bases left in between. Germline CDR1 and CDR2: LNHDA and SQIVND (reference sequence). CDR3 amino acids: CASSNRGSSNQPQHF. CDR3 coding DNA: TGTGCCAGTAGTAATAGGGGGTCTAGCAATCAGCCCCAGCATTTT.

The chain joins TRBV10-3 to TRBJ2-7; 8 positions match TRBD2. J gave up 4 bases and V 0 bases, and 5 bases lay outside the gene matches. From germline, CDR1 is ENHRY and CDR2 SYGVKD. This CDR3 is built from 15 residues. The CDR3 bases are TGTGCCATCAGTGAGTCGGCTAGCGGGTTTTACGAGCAGTACTTC. Residues: CAISESASGFYEQYF.